This TCR beta chain came from a study of T cell repertoires in cytomegalovirus infection. Overall study context: Signatures in public TCR beta sequences pointed to both CMV infection and matching HLA type.

TCRdb reprocessed the reads with MiXCR, giving one entry per CDR3 protein. The sample shows 250,000 or so distinct CDR3 sequences, roughly 10% of them seen only once. This clonotype showed up many times. The ends were cut back, 5 bases at V and 4 bases at J, with 11 bases in the middle. Germline V CDR1 and CDR2: SEHNR, FQNEAQ (reference sequence). The CDR3 is made up of 13 amino acids. This sequence originates from a human donor in good health (CMV status not recorded). Some clones in this sample may be carry-over from other donors' samples. Sequenced: PBMCs. The chain combines TRBV7-9 with TRBJ1-1; D may be TRBD1 (6 bases). CDR3 residues: CASSILQGTEAFF. The CDR3 DNA sequence: TGTGCCAGCAGCATACTACAGGGCACTGAAGCTTTCTTT. Based on the CDR3 plus reference TRBV7-9 and TRBJ1-1, the full variable domain is DTGVSQNPRHKITKRGQNVTFRCDPISEHNRLYWYRQTLGQGPEFLTYFQNEAQLEKSRLLSDRFSAERPKGSFSTLEIQRTEQGDSAMYLCASSILQGTEAFFGQGTRLTVV.